This T cell receptor beta chain was documented in a study of Graves' ophthalmopathy and Graves' hyperthyroidism (dated by TCRdb to the late 2010s). Concerning the study at large: Peripheral blood was collected at initial diagnosis, prior to any treatment. To explore V-J signatures distinguishing ophthalmopathy from hyperthyroidism, a discovery set of some 100 patients (43 ophthalmopathy, over 55 stable hyperthyroidism) was enrolled. TCR beta repertoire signatures were used to distinguish Graves' ophthalmopathy from Graves' hyperthyroidism and to predict progression to ophthalmopathy. An independent validation cohort comprised roughly 20 hyperthyroidism patients and around 16 patients who later progressed from hyperthyroidism to ophthalmopathy. In total, approximately 140 blood samples were TCR-sequenced: roughly 45 ophthalmopathy, around 75 hyperthyroidism and some 17 hyperthyroidism-to-ophthalmopathy patients. In roughly 6 hyperthyroidism patients, T-cell repertoires of thyroid tissue and blood were compared. Following sample collection, hyperthyroidism patients were given methimazole at a starting dose of 30 mg daily, and ophthalmopathy patients were given high-dose intravenous methylprednisolone. The approximately 100 discovery patients were divided at random into training and test sets in a 7:3 ratio. The research as a whole found: In cross-validation, the 13-signature model distinguished ophthalmopathy from stable hyperthyroidism with 85% to 90% sensitivity and just under 84% specificity, and in the test set the corresponding values were 80% and 75%. In validation, the model predicted ophthalmopathy progression with about 71% sensitivity and approximately 78% specificity; 12 predicted patients were CT-confirmed with GO in a median of approximately six months. Most expanded thyroid clonotypes with frequency above 0.001 were also detected in blood, suggesting blood repertoires may reflect the thyroid immune response. Sample size was not statistically predetermined, and group allocation was not concealed from the investigators.

Via the germline V gene (reference sequence), CDR1 is LNHNV and CDR2 YYDKDF. From its cysteine to its phenylalanine, the CDR3 spans 14 amino acids. Kept here is only the CDR3 DNA, which spans 42 bases and is read in frame from base 1. From V the trimming removes 0 bases and from J it removes 7 bases, while the gene matches leave 5 bases of the junction unaccounted for. Ophthalmopathy patients had moderately to severely active disease, Clinical Activity Score of at least 3, NOSPECS grade of at least 4, and disease duration under 3 months. Patients with other autoimmune diseases, uncontrolled infections, pregnancy or lactation were excluded from the study. Diagnosis relied on clinical symptoms, serum thyroxine, TRAb, thyroid ultrasound and orbital computed tomography. Ficoll-Paque density gradient centrifugation was used to isolate PBMCs from approximately 10 ml of fresh peripheral blood. Trizol reagent was used to extract the total RNA, and its quality was then checked on an Agilent 2100 Bioanalyzer.

Ten or more counts support this clonotype. Its antigen is unknown. Per-base quality was not reported, and no clone a single base away is much larger than it. For repertoire sequencing, TCR beta CDR3 regions were amplified from RNA transcripts. The first round of RT-PCR was done with HTBI primers and the Qiagen OneStep RT-PCR kit, and was followed by a second round of multiplex PCR, then size selection and purification. The libraries underwent paired-end sequencing with 100 bp reads on an Illumina HiSeq2000. In the authors' own workflow: SOAPnuke was used for read processing, and reads with adapters, uncalled bases, a mean Phred below 15, or no exact constant-primer or identifier match were discarded. COPE v1.2.5 was used to merge high-quality paired reads. Each unique nucleotide sequence was defined as a clonotype, and clonotypes were aligned to IMGT TRB V, D and J references with MiTCR v1.1. Analysis was restricted to V-J combinations with a frequency above 0.0001, which covered 98% to 99.2% of repertoires. For each V-J combination, a TCR clonal expansion and chaos score was defined as the ratio of F50 clonal expansion to chaos observed in the TCRdist matrix. Features were reduced by Welch's t-statistics and random forest to approximately 13 V-J combinations, which fed a naive Bayes classifier. The Morisita-Horn index was used to measure how similar the thyroid and blood repertoires were. Using fastp trimming at Q25 and MiXCR clonotype assembly, TCRdb reanalyzed the public sequencing data and kept in-frame beta chains. Merged by CDR3 protein, the rows form single entries marked with the most common genes and DNA. TCRdb, not the original authors, processed these V and J calls. The sample yields about 160,000 distinct CDR3 sequences; over 35% were counted once. Clones ranked in the top ten supply around 5.8% of the sample.

The chain uses TRBV15 and TRBJ1-2; 7 bases in the middle match TRBD1. Sequencing used peripheral blood. The origin of this receptor is a woman in her thirties or forties with Graves' ophthalmopathy. Donor details come from another sample of the same person, matched by shared clones. CDR3 loop: CATSRENRGGGYTF. The DNA sequence is given as TGTGCCACCAGCAGAGAAAACAGGGGAGGTGGCTACACCTTC. With the portions outside the CDR3 filled from the reference TRBV15 and TRBJ1-2 genes, the complete variable region becomes DAMVIQNPRYQVTQFGKPVTLSCSQTLNHNVMYWYQQKSSQAPKLLFHYYDKDFNNEADTPDNFQSRRPNTSFCFLDIRSPGLGDTAMYLCATSRENRGGGYTFGSGTRLTVV.